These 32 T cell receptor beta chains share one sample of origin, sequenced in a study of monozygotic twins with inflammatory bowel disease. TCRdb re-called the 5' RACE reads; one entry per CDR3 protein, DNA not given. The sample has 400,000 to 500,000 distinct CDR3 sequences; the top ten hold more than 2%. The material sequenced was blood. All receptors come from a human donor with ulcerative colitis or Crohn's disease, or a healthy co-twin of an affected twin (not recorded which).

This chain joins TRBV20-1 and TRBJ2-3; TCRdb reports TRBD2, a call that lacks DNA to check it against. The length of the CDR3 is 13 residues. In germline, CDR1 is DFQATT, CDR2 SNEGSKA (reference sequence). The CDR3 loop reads CSATAGSTDTQYF.

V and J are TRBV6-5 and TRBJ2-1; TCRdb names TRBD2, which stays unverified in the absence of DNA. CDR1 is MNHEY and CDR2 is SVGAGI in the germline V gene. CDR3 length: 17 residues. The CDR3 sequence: CASSYSILAGLYNEQFF.

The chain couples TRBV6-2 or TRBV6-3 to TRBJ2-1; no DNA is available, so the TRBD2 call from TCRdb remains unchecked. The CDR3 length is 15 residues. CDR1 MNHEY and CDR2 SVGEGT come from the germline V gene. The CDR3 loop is CASSYPRRAGDEQFF.

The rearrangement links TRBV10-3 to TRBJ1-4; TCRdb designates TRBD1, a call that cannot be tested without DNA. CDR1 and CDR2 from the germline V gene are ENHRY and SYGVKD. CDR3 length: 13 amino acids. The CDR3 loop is CAISEPDRGKLFF.

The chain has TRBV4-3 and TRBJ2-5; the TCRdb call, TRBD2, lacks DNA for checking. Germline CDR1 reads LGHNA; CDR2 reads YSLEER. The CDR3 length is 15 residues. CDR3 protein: CASSQGSGRGETQYF.

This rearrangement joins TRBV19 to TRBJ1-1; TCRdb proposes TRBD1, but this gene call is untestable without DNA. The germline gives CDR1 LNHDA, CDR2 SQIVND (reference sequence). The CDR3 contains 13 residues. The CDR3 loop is CASSIADRAEAFF. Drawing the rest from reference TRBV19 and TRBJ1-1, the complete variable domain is DGGITQSPKYLFRKEGQNVTLSCEQNLNHDAMYWYRQDPGQGLRLIYYSQIVNDFQKGDIAEGYSVSREKKESFPLTVTSAQKNPTAFYLCASSIADRAEAFFGQGTRLTVV.

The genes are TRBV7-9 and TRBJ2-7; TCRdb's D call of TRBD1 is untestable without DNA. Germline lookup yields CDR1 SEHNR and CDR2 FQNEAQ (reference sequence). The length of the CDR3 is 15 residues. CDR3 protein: CASSLGGGDRYEQYF.

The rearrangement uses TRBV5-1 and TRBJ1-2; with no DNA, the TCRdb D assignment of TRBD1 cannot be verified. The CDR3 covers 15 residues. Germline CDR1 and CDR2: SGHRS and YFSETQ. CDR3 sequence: CASSPRQGTNYGYTF.

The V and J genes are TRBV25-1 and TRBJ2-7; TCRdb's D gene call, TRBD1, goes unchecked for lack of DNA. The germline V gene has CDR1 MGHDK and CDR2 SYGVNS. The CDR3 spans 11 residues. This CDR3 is CASTGTVEQYF.

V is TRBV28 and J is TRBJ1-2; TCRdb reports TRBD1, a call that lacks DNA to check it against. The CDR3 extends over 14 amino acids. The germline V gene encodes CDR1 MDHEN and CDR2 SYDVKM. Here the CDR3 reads CASSTGILINGYTF.

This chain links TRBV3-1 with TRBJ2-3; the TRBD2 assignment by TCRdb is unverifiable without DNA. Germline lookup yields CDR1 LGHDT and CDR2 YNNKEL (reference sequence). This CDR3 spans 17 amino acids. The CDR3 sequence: CASSQGGPQLLTDTQYF.

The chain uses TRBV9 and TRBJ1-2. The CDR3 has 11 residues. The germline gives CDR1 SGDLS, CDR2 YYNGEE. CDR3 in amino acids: CASTQPYGYTF.

This CDR3 reads CASSLVGTSVYNEQFF. The rearrangement uses TRBV7-3 and TRBJ2-1; absent DNA, TCRdb's TRBD2 call cannot be checked. CDR3 length equals 16 residues. The V gene's germline CDR1 is SGHTA and CDR2 FQGTGA.

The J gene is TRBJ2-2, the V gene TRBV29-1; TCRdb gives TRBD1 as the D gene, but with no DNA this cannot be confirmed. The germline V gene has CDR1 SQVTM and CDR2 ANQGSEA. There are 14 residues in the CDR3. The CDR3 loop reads CSVESGIRTGELFF.

CDR3 sequence: CASSLVGLAGVGDTQYF. The genes are TRBV5-4 and TRBJ2-3; TCRdb selects TRBD2, and the lack of DNA leaves this call unchecked. The CDR3 length is 17 residues. CDR1 SGHNT and CDR2 YYREEE come from the germline V gene (reference sequence).

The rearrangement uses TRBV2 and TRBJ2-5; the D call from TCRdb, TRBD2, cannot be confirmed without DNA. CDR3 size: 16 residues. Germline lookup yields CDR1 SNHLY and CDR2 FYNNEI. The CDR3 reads CASRGTSGSPRETQYF.

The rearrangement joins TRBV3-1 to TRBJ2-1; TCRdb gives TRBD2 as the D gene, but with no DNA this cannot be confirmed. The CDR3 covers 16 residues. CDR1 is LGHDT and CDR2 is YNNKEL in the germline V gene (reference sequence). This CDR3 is CASSQRSQAGHDEQFF.

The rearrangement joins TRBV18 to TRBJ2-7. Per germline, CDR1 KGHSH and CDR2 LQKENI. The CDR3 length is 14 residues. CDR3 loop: CASSPPHRNYEQYF. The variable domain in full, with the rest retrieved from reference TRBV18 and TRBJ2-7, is NAGVMQNPRHLVRRRGQEARLRCSPMKGHSHVYWYRQLPEEGLKFMVYLQKENIIDESGMPKERFSAEFPKEGPSILRIQQVVRGDSAAYFCASSPPHRNYEQYFGPGTRLTVT.

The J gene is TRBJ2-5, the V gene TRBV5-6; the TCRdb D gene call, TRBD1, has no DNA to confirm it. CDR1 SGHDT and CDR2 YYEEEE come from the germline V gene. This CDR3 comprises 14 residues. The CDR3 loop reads CASSLFGTQETQYF.

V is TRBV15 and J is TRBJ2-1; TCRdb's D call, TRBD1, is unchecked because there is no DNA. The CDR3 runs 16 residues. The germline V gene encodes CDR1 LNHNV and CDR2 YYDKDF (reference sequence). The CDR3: CATSRDRWGGENEQFF.

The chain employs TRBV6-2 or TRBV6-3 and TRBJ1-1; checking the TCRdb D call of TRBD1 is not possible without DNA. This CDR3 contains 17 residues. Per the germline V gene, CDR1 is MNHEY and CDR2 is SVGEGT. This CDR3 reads CASSLRTLAPGNTEAFF.

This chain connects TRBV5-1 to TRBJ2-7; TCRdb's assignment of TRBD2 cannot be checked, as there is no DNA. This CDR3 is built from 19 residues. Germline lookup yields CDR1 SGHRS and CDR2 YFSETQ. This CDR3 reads CASSLETSWGRFLSYEQYF.

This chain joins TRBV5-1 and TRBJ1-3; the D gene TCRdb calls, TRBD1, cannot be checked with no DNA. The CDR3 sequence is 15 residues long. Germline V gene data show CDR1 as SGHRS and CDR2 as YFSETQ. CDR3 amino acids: CASSLTGVVGNTIYF.

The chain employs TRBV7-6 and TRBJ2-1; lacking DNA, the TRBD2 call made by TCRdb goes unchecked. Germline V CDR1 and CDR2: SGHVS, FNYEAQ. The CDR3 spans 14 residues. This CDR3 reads CASSRLSGPNEQLF. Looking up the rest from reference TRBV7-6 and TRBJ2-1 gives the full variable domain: GAGVSQSPRYKVTKRGQDVALRCDPISGHVSLYWYRQALGQGPEFLTYFNYEAQQDKSGLPNDRFSAERPEGSISTLTIQRTEQRDSAMYRCASSRLSGPNEQLFGPGTRLTVL.

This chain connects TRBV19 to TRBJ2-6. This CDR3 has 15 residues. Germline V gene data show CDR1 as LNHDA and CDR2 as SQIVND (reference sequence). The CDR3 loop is CASSMSGPGANVLTF.

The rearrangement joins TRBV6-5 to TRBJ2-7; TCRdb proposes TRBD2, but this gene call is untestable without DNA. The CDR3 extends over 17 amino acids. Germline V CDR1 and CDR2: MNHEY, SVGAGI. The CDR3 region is CASSYFPTGGAGYEQYF.

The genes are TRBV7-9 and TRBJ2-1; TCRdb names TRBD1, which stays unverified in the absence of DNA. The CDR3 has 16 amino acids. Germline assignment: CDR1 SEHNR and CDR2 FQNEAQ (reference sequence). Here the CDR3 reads CASSSTGFGLLNEQFF.

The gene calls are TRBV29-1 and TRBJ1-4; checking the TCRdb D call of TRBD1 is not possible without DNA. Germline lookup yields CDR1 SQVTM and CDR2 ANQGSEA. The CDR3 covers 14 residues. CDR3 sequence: CSVLIWGKREKLFF.

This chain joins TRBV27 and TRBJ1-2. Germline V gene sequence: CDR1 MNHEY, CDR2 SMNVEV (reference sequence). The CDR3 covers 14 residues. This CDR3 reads CASSSSGRYYGYTF.

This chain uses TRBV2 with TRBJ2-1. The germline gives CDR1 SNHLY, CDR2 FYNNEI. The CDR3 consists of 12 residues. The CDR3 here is CASRGRWSEQFF.

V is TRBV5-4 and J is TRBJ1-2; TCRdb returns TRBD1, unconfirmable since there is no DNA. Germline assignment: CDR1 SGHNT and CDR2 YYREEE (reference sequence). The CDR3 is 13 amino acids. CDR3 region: CASSLKGIYGYTF.

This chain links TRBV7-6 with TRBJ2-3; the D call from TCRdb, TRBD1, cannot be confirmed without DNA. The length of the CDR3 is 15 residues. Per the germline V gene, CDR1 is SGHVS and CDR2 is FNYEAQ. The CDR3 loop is CASSLSGTGWDTQYF. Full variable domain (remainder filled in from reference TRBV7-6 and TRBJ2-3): GAGVSQSPRYKVTKRGQDVALRCDPISGHVSLYWYRQALGQGPEFLTYFNYEAQQDKSGLPNDRFSAERPEGSISTLTIQRTEQRDSAMYRCASSLSGTGWDTQYFGPGTRLTVL.